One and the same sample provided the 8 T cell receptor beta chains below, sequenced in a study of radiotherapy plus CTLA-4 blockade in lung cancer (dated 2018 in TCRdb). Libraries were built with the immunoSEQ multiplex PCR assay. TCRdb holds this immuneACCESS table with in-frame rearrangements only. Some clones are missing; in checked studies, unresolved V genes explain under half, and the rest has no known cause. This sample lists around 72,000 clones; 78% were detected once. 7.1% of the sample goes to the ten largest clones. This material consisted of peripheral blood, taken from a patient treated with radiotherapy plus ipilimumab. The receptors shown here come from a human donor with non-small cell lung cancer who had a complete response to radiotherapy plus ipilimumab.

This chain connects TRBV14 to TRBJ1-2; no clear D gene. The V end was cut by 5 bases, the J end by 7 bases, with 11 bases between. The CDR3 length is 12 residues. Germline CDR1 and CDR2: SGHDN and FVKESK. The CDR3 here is CASSKIRSGYTF. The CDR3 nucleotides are TGTGCCAGCAGCAAAATTAGAAGTGGCTACACCTTC.

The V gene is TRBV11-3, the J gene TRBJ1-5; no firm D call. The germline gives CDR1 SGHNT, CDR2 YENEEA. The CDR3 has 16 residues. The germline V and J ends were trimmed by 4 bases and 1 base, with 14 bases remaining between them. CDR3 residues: CASSSETETSNQPQHF. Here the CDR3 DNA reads TGTGCCAGCAGCTCGGAAACAGAAACCAGCAATCAGCCCCAGCATTTT.

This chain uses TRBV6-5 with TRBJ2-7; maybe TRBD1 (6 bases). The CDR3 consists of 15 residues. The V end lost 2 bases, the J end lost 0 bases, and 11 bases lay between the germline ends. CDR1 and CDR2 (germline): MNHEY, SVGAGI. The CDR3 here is CASSYPRTDSYEQYF. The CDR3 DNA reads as TGTGCCAGCAGTTACCCCCGGACAGACTCCTACGAGCAGTACTTC.

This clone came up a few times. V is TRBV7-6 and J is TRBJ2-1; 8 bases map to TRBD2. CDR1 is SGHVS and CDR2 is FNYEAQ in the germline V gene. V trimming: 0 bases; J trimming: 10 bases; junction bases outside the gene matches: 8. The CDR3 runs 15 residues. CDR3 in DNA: TGTGCCAGCAGCTTAGCTAGCGGGACGGATCGGGAGCAGTTCTTC. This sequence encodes CASSLASGTDREQFF.

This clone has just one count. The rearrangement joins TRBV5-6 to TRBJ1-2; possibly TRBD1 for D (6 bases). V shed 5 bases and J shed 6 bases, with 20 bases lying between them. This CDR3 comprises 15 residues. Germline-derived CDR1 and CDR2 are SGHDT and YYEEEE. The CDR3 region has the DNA TGTGCCAGCAGAGTGTTGGCCAGGGGAAACGATGGCTACACCTTC. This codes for CASRVLARGNDGYTF.

The CDR3 protein is CASSPLAAGVSEQYF. CDR3 in DNA: TGTGCCAGCTCACCCCTAGCGGCTGGGGTGTCCGAGCAGTACTTC. The chain employs TRBV18 and TRBJ2-7; TRBD2 aligns across 7 bases. In germline, CDR1 is KGHSH, CDR2 LQKENI. Trimming at V came to 3 bases and at J to 6 bases, leaving 11 bases not matched to a gene. There are 15 residues in the CDR3.

This CDR3 is CASMRRGETQYF. CDR3 coding DNA: TGCGCCAGCATGAGGCGGGGCGAGACCCAGTACTTC. This chain uses TRBV10-2 with TRBJ2-5; TRBD2 is a possible D gene (6 bases). This CDR3 comprises 12 residues. Trimming left V 7 bases short and J 5 bases short, with 11 bases between. CDR1 and CDR2 from the germline V gene are WSHSY and SAAADI.

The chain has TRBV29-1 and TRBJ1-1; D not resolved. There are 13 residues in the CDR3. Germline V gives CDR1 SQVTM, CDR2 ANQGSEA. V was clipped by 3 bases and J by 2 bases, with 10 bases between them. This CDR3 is CSVESQVNTEAFF. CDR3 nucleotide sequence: TGCAGCGTTGAGAGCCAGGTCAACACTGAAGCTTTCTTT. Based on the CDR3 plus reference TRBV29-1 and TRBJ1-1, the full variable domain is SAVISQKPSRDICQRGTSLTIQCQVDSQVTMMFWYRQQPGQSLTLIATANQGSEATYESGFVIDKFPISRPNLTFSTLTVSNMSPEDSSIYLCSVESQVNTEAFFGQGTRLTVV.